Presented here are 17 T cell receptor beta chains from one specimen sequenced in a study of T cell repertoires in ileal Crohn's disease (dated by TCRdb to the late 2010s). The library relied on the immunoSEQ multiplex PCR assay. TCRdb holds this immuneACCESS table with in-frame rearrangements only. Some clones are missing; in checked studies, unresolved V genes explain under half, and the rest has no known cause. The sample profile shows over 4,000 clones; 74% of them were found once. Approximately 6.9% of the sample is held by the ten biggest clonotypes. Input material: ileal tissue. These receptors were obtained from an adult with Crohn's disease.

The V call is TRBV28, the J call TRBJ2-7, with 12 bases lining up with TRBD1. Trimming removed 4 bases from V and 5 bases from J; junction bases left unmatched: 12. Germline V CDR1 and CDR2: MDHEN, SYDVKM. This CDR3 spans 17 amino acids. The CDR3 is CASSSLRPGQGAHEQYF. Here the CDR3 DNA reads TGTGCCAGCAGTTCCCTCCGCCCGGGACAGGGGGCTCACGAGCAGTACTTC.

By share of the sample, this clone is large. This chain connects TRBV4-1 to TRBJ2-7; possibly TRBD1 for D (6 bases). Germline V gives CDR1 MGHRA, CDR2 YSYEKL. Trimming shortened V by 1 base and J by 6 bases, and 16 bases separated the two germline ends. The length of the CDR3 is 15 residues. The CDR3, as DNA: TGCGCCAGCAGCCAAGCACCGGGACAATCCCTCGAGCAGTACTTC. It translates to CASSQAPGQSLEQYF.

The rearrangement joins TRBV7-9 to TRBJ2-3; possibly TRBD2 for D (5 bases). Per germline, CDR1 SEHNR and CDR2 FQNEAQ (reference sequence). Trimming removed 3 bases from V and 2 bases from J, with 9 bases in between. This CDR3 is 14 amino acids long. The CDR3 sequence is CASSLGGHTDTQYF. DNA of the CDR3: TGTGCCAGCAGCTTGGGCGGGCACACAGATACGCAGTATTTT.

The chain couples TRBV2 to TRBJ2-5; unclear D gene. The germline V and J ends were trimmed by 8 bases and 5 bases, with 15 bases remaining between them. This CDR3 comprises 13 residues. Germline lookup yields CDR1 SNHLY and CDR2 FYNNEI. This chain's CDR3 is CASGPEVGETQYF. DNA of the CDR3: TGTGCCAGCGGTCCCGAGGTTGGGGAGACCCAGTACTTC.

This chain joins TRBV4-1 and TRBJ2-1, with 11 bases aligning to TRBD2. V shed 4 bases and J 8 bases; nucleotides not matched to a gene: 7. The CDR3 length is 15 residues. From germline, CDR1 is MGHRA and CDR2 YSYEKL. The CDR3, as DNA: TGCGCCAGCAGCCCATTAGCGGGGGGGCGAGATGAGCAGTTCTTC. It yields the protein CASSPLAGGRDEQFF.

This clone has just a few counts. The chain recombines TRBV9 with TRBJ2-5; weak D call: TRBD2 (7 bases). Trimming cost V 6 bases and J 2 bases, with 14 bases left between them. This CDR3 has 14 residues. Looked up from germline, CDR1 is SGDLS and CDR2 is YYNGEE. The CDR3 loop is CASTSGGRQETQYF. DNA of the CDR3: TGTGCCAGCACCTCGGGGGGCAGGCAAGAGACCCAGTACTTC.

This rearrangement joins TRBV30 to TRBJ2-5; unclear D gene. Germline assignment: CDR1 GTSNPN and CDR2 SVGIG (reference sequence). CDR3 size: 11 residues. With 0 bases removed from V and 9 bases from J, the gap between germline ends came to 8 bases. CDR3 bases: TGTGCCTGGAGTGTAGGTGAGGCCCAGTACTTC. This sequence encodes CAWSVGEAQYF.

This CDR3 is CASSLWQGARDATNEKLFF. The CDR3 bases are TGTGCCAGCAGTTTATGGCAGGGGGCGAGGGACGCTACTAATGAAAAACTGTTTTTT. V is TRBV28 and J is TRBJ1-4; 8 bases align to TRBD1. The V and J ends lost 0 bases and 2 bases, in that order; junction bases with no gene match: 11. CDR3 length equals 19 residues. Germline loops: CDR1 MDHEN, CDR2 SYDVKM.

The V gene is TRBV6-5, the J gene TRBJ1-3; a possible D gene is TRBD1 (6 bases). This CDR3 has 15 residues. CDR1 and CDR2 (germline): MNHEY, SVGAGI. V gave up 0 bases and J gave up 4 bases, with 10 bases separating them. CDR3 in DNA: TGTGCCAGCAGTTACTCGGCAGGGGCGGGAAACACCATATATTTT. As protein: CASSYSAGAGNTIYF.

This clone was recorded a few times. The genes are TRBV11-3 and TRBJ2-3; perhaps TRBD1 as D (6 bases). V was cut by 7 bases and J by 1 base, with 9 bases left in between. Looked up from germline, CDR1 is SGHNT and CDR2 is YENEEA. This CDR3 contains 13 residues. As DNA, the CDR3 is TGTGCCAGCAAGAACAGGGGCACAGATACGCAGTATTTT. Translating gives CASKNRGTDTQYF.

The chain is built from TRBV2 and TRBJ2-2; D possibly corresponds to TRBD2 (6 bases). The CDR3 extends over 14 amino acids. Trimming cost V 8 bases and J 4 bases, with 14 bases left between them. The germline V gene has CDR1 SNHLY and CDR2 FYNNEI. CDR3 sequence: CASDNGGCTGELFF. DNA for the CDR3: TGTGCCAGCGATAACGGGGGTTGCACCGGGGAGCTGTTTTTT.

The chain carries TRBV6-5 and TRBJ2-7; possible D gene TRBD2, 6 bases. Germline V gene data show CDR1 as MNHEY and CDR2 as SVGAGI. This CDR3 spans 15 amino acids. V lost 10 bases and J lost 8, with 27 bases in between. CDR3 in DNA: TGTGCCACAGCTGCTTCTAGCGTACGCTACGACCAGCAGTACTTC. The encoded protein is CATAASSVRYDQQYF.

The CDR3 loop is CASSLAGQGTNEQYF. In DNA form, the CDR3 reads TGTGCCAGCAGCTTGGCGGGACAGGGGACCAACGAGCAGTACTTC. This chain connects TRBV5-6 to TRBJ2-7, with 10 positions matching TRBD1. Germline V gene data show CDR1 as SGHDT and CDR2 as YYEEEE. The length of the CDR3 is 15 residues. V was clipped by 0 bases and J by 5 bases; unmatched bases: 5.

The gene calls are TRBV28 and TRBJ2-7; TRBD1 agrees at 10 bases. Looked up from germline, CDR1 is MDHEN and CDR2 is SYDVKM. The CDR3 sequence is 15 residues long. The V and J ends lost 6 bases and 7 bases, in that order; junction bases with no gene match: 12. CDR3 DNA: TGTGCCAGCAGCGACCCGGGACAGGGGTCAGAGGAGCAGTACTTC. Protein product: CASSDPGQGSEEQYF.

This chain uses TRBV19 with TRBJ2-3, with TRBD1 matching 8 bases. With V trimmed by 9 bases and J by 0 bases, 11 bases remained unmatched. The CDR3 spans 16 residues. The germline gives CDR1 LNHDA, CDR2 SQIVND (reference sequence). This CDR3 is CASTDRASSSTDTQYF. Written as DNA, the CDR3 is TGTGCCAGCACGGACAGGGCATCATCTAGCACAGATACGCAGTATTTT. Full variable domain (remainder filled in from reference TRBV19 and TRBJ2-3): DGGITQSPKYLFRKEGQNVTLSCEQNLNHDAMYWYRQDPGQGLRLIYYSQIVNDFQKGDIAEGYSVSREKKESFPLTVTSAQKNPTAFYLCASTDRASSSTDTQYFGPGTRLTVL.

This chain uses TRBV28 with TRBJ2-7; D might be TRBD2 (5 bases). CDR3 length: 15 residues. CDR1 is MDHEN and CDR2 is SYDVKM in the germline V gene. V lost 6 bases, J lost 6 bases, and 21 bases lay in between. CDR3: CASSAQLGLQSEQYF. The CDR3 DNA is TGTGCCAGCAGCGCCCAACTTGGACTCCAGTCCGAGCAGTACTTC.

CDR3 loop: CASSGTGLQPQHF. The CDR3 nucleotides are TGCGCCAGCAGCGGGACAGGTCTTCAGCCCCAGCATTTT. The chain carries TRBV4-1 and TRBJ1-5; 8 positions agree with TRBD1. The germline V gene has CDR1 MGHRA and CDR2 YSYEKL. The CDR3 spans 13 residues. The V segment lost 5 bases and the J segment 6 bases; nucleotides outside the gene matches: 3.